This TCR beta chain was recovered during a study of CD8 T cells in ankylosing spondylitis. This clonotype was seen ten or more times. Its antigen remains unknown. Whole-study findings and limits: Researchers report that disease-linked clones proved CD8+ and relatively rare in peripheral blood. Several highly homologous variants formed a TCR beta motif that appeared characteristic of ankylosing spondylitis blood. There was reportedly significant enrichment of clones that were disease-linked in matched ankylosing spondylitis synovial fluid.

This CDR3 spans 14 amino acids. V lost 7 bases and J lost 3, with 15 bases in between. CDR1 and CDR2 (germline): DFQATT, SNEGSKA (reference sequence). TCRdb independently ran MiXCR on the 5' RACE reads; one entry per CDR3 protein. Among some 150,000 distinct CDR3 sequences listed, 11% were seen once. This TCR came from a female donor with ankylosing spondylitis or in good health (not recorded which). The specimen sequenced was blood, either unsorted or a sorted T cell fraction (not recorded which). The genes are TRBV20-1 and TRBJ1-4; D is unclear. CDR3 protein: CSVEGRAANEKLFF. CDR3 nucleotide sequence: TGCAGTGTCGAAGGAAGGGCAGCTAATGAAAAACTGTTTTTT.